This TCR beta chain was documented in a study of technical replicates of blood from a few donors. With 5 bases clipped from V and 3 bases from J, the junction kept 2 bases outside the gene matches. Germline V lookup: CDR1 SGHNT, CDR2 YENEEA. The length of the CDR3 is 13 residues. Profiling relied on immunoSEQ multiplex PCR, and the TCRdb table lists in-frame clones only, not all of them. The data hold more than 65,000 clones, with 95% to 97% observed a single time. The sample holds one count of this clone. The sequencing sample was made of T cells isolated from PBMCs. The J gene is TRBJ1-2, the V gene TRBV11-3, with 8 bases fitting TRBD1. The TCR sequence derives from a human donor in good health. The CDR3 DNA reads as TGTGCCAGCAGCGCGGACAGGGACTATGGCTACACCTTC. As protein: CASSADRDYGYTF.